What follows are 7 T cell receptor beta chains derived from one specimen sequenced in a study of T cells in Graves' hyperthyroidism and ophthalmopathy. Amplified TCR beta CDR3 regions derived from RNA transcripts. The TCR CDR3 was amplified in a first-round RT-PCR using the HTBI primer set. TCRdb recomputed calls from the multiplex PCR reads with MiXCR, one row per CDR3 protein. The data show 600,000 to 750,000 distinct CDR3 sequences, about 18% seen once. The sample consisted of blood. The receptors come from a man aged 45 to 65 with Graves' hyperthyroidism.

The CDR3 protein is CASSLGRNLYNEQFF. CDR3 nucleotides: TGTGCCAGCAGTTTGGGTCGGAACCTCTACAATGAGCAGTTCTTC. The V gene is TRBV28, the J gene TRBJ2-1; D remains ambiguous. This CDR3 is built from 15 residues. In germline, CDR1 is MDHEN, CDR2 SYDVKM. V dropped 3 bases and J dropped 3 bases, with 12 bases sitting between them.

This clonotype was observed a handful of times. The rearrangement joins TRBV9 to TRBJ2-1; TRBD2 matches at 8 bases. V was clipped by 1 base and J by 7 bases; unmatched bases: 10. The CDR3 is made up of 16 amino acids. Germline V CDR1 and CDR2: SGDLS, YYNGEE. In DNA form, the CDR3 reads TGTGCCAGCAGCGTATCGGGGGGGGACATGGAAAATGAGCAGTTCTTC. Residues: CASSVSGGDMENEQFF. Filled out from reference TRBV9 and TRBJ2-1, the complete variable domain reads DSGVTQTPKHLITATGQRVTLRCSPRSGDLSVYWYQQSLDQGLQFLIQYYNGEERAKGNILERFSAQQFPDLHSELNLSSLELGDSALYFCASSVSGGDMENEQFFGPGTRLTVL.

This clonotype was recorded at least ten times. The chain uses TRBV10-3 and TRBJ2-7; TRBD2 matches at 8 bases. The CDR3 consists of 14 residues. Germline CDR1 and CDR2: ENHRY and SYGVKD. Trimming removed 4 bases from V and 1 base from J; junction bases left unmatched: 3. CDR3 DNA: TGTGCCATCAGTGCGGGAGGGCGGTCCTACGAGCAGTACTTC. This sequence encodes CAISAGGRSYEQYF.

This clonotype occurred a few times. The CDR3 loop reads CASSVGNRGEETQYF. The CDR3 region has the DNA TGTGCCAGCAGCGTAGGGAACAGGGGCGAGGAGACCCAGTACTTC. The V and J genes are TRBV9 and TRBJ2-5; 7 bases match TRBD1. The CDR3 sequence is 15 residues long. Germline V gene data show CDR1 as SGDLS and CDR2 as YYNGEE. The V segment lost 0 bases and the J segment 5 bases; nucleotides outside the gene matches: 7.

In the case of this clonotype: Just one base apart from a much larger clone, this may be a read error. The V call is TRBV19, the J call TRBJ2-7, with D possibly being TRBD2 (5 bases). Germline values: CDR1 LNHDA, CDR2 SQIVND (reference sequence). Trimming removed 6 bases at V and 2 bases at J, with 17 bases between. CDR3 length: 15 amino acids. CDR3 residues: CASSRTETGTYEQYF. The CDR3, as DNA: TGTGCCAGTAGCCGAACAGAGACGGGAACCTACGAGCAGTACTTC.

This clonotype appeared many times. The chain recombines TRBV19 with TRBJ2-1, with 12 bases fitting TRBD2. The germline gives CDR1 LNHDA, CDR2 SQIVND (reference sequence). The CDR3 runs 17 residues. V shed 4 bases, J shed 9 bases, and the junction held 13 bases outside the gene matches. The CDR3 reads CASSTSITSGRLGEQFF. The CDR3 DNA reads TGTGCCAGTAGTACCTCGATTACTAGCGGGAGGTTGGGTGAGCAGTTCTTC. Full variable domain (remainder filled in from reference TRBV19 and TRBJ2-1): DGGITQSPKYLFRKEGQNVTLSCEQNLNHDAMYWYRQDPGQGLRLIYYSQIVNDFQKGDIAEGYSVSREKKESFPLTVTSAQKNPTAFYLCASSTSITSGRLGEQFFGPGTRLTVL.

The chain employs TRBV15 and TRBJ2-3, with 9 nucleotides matching TRBD2. CDR3 size: 15 residues. CDR1 and CDR2 (germline): LNHNV, YYDKDF (reference sequence). V trimming: 5 bases; J trimming: 5 bases; junction bases outside the gene matches: 8. CDR3 DNA sequence: TGTGCCACCAGCGTCTCTATAGCGGGAGAAGATACGCAGTATTTT. Protein product: CATSVSIAGEDTQYF.